The entry that follows covers one TCR beta chain sequence. The antigen is not known. TCRdb re-derived calls from the reads in MiXCR, one entry per CDR3 protein. The profile covers hundreds of thousands of distinct CDR3 sequences, with 20% to 25% appearing a single time and roughly 8% taken by the ten largest. Per germline, CDR1 SGHNT and CDR2 YYREEE (reference sequence). V shed 2 bases, J shed 6 bases, and the junction held 6 bases outside the gene matches. The CDR3 loop spans 15 amino acids. This record belongs to a study of T cell repertoires in cytomegalovirus infection. Study background: Public TCR beta signatures marked donors with CMV infection and the matching HLA.

General study results and limits: In two of eight donors, the top clonotype was HLA-C-restricted CMV-specific.

This TCR was recovered from a human donor in good health (CMV status not recorded). Some clones in this sample may be carry-over from other donors' samples. This chain uses TRBV5-4 with TRBJ2-2, with 8 positions matching TRBD1. What was sequenced was CD8+ T cells from PBMCs. CDR3 sequence: CASSLETGGAGELFF. For the CDR3, the DNA is TGTGCCAGCAGCTTAGAAACAGGGGGTGCCGGGGAGCTGTTTTTT.